This record concerns one T cell receptor beta chain sequence. No antigen is known for it. The germline V and J ends were trimmed by 4 bases and 0 bases, with 13 bases remaining between them. CDR3 size: 15 residues. In germline, CDR1 is SNHLY, CDR2 FYNNEI. This record comes from a study of cytomegalovirus exposure and HLA in healthy donors. Study conclusions and caveats: Despite most TCR sequences being rare, some public TCRs occurred in many donors. Reported findings show TCR beta sequences accurately forecast HLA-A and HLA-B alleles in most subjects. TCR beta V segments were, for the most part, productive about 87% or about 30% of the time in an earlier analysis. The CMV antigen specificity of a few CMV-associated chains was confirmed through in vitro analysis.

PCR employed 60 Vbeta and 13 Jbeta primers. Repertoires were generated with immunoSEQ multiplex PCR, while TCRdb's copy carries only in-frame clones and drops some. This sample has fewer than 250,000 clones, with 70% to 75% found just once. The receptor comes from a woman aged 25 to 39 in good health and CMV-seropositive. Sequencing was done on a sample of PBMCs. The chain recombines TRBV2 with TRBJ2-7; the D is unclear. CDR3 protein: CASSVGRHSSYEQYF. CDR3 DNA sequence: TGTGCCAGCAGTGTTGGCAGACACAGCTCCTACGAGCAGTACTTC. Looking up the rest from reference TRBV2 and TRBJ2-7 gives the full variable domain: EPEVTQTPSHQVTQMGQEVILRCVPISNHLYFYWYRQILGQKVEFLVSFYNNEISEKSEIFDDQFSVERPDGSNFTLKIRSTKLEDSAMYFCASSVGRHSSYEQYFGPGTRLTVT.